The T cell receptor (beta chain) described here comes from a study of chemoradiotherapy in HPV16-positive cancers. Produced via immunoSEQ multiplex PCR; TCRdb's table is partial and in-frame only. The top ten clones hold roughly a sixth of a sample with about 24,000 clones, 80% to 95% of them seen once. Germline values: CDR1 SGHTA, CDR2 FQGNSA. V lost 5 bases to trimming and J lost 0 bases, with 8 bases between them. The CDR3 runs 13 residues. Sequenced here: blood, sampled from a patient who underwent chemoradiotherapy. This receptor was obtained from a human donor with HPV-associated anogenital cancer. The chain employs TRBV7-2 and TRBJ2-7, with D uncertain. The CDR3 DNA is TGTGCCAGCAGCGTCGCCGTCTCCTACGAGCAGTACTTC. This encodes CASSVAVSYEQYF.